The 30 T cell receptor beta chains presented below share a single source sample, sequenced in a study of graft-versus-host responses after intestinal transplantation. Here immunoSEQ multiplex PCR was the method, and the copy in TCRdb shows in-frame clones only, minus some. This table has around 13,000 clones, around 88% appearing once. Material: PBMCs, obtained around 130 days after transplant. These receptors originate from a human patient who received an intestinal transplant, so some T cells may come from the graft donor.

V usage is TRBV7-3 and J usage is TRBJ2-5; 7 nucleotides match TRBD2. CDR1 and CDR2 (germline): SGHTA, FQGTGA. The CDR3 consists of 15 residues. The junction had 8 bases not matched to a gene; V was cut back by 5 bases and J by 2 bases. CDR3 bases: TGTGCCAGCAGCCCGGGCGGGAGCGGTCAAGAGACCCAGTACTTC. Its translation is CASSPGGSGQETQYF.

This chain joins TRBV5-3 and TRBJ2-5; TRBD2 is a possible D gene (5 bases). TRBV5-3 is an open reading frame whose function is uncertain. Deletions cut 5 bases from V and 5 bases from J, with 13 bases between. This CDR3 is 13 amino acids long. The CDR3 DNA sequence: TGTGCCAGAAGTCCTAGCCGAACGGAGACCCAGTACTTC. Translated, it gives CARSPSRTETQYF.

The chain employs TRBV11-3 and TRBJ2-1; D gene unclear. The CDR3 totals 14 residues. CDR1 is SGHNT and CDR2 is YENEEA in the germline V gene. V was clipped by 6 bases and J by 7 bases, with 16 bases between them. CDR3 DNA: TGTGCCAGCAGTCGAGATGGCAATGGGAATGAGCAGTTCTTC. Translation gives CASSRDGNGNEQFF.

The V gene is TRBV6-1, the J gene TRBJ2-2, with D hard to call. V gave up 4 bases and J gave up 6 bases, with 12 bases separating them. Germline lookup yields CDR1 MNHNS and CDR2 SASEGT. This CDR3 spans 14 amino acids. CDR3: CASSVEFGAGELFF. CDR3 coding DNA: TGTGCCAGCAGTGTAGAGTTTGGGGCCGGGGAGCTGTTTTTT.

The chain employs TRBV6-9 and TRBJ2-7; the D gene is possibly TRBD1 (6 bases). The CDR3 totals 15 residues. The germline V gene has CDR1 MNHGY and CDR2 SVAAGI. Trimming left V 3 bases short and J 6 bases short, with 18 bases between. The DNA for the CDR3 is TGTGCCAGCAGTTACGCGGTGAACAGGGTAGGCGAGCAGTACTTC. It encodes CASSYAVNRVGEQYF.

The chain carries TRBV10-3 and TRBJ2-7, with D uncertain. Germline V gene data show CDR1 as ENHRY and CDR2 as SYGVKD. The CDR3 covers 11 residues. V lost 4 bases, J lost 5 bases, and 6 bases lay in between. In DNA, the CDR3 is TGTGCCATCAGTGTAGCAAACGAGCAGTACTTC. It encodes CAISVANEQYF.

CDR3 sequence: CASSFPADTQYF. The CDR3, as DNA: TGTGCCAGCAGTTTCCCAGCGGATACGCAGTATTTT. The chain is built from TRBV27 and TRBJ2-3; D gene unclear. Per germline, CDR1 MNHEY and CDR2 SMNVEV (reference sequence). This CDR3 spans 12 amino acids. The ends were cut back, 3 bases at V and 6 bases at J, with 7 bases in the middle.

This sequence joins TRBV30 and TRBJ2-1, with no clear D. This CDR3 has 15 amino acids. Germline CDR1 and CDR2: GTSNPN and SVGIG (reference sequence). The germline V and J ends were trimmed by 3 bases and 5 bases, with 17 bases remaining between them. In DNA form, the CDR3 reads TGTGCCTGGAGCCGAGCTCCCTACGGGCACAATGAGCAGTTCTTC. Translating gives CAWSRAPYGHNEQFF.

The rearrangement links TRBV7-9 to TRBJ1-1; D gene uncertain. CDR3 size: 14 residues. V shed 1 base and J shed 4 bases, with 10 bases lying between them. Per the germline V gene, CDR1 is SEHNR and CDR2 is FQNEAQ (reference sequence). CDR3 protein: CASSLVKGTTEAFF. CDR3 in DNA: TGTGCCAGCAGCTTAGTAAAGGGAACCACTGAAGCTTTCTTT.

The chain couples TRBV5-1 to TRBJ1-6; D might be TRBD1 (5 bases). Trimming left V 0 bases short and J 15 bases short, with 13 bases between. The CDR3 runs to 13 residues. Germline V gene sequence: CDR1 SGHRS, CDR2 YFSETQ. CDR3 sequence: CASSLGRAGDLHF. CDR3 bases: TGCGCCAGCAGCTTGGGCCGAGCGGGGGACCTCCACTTT.

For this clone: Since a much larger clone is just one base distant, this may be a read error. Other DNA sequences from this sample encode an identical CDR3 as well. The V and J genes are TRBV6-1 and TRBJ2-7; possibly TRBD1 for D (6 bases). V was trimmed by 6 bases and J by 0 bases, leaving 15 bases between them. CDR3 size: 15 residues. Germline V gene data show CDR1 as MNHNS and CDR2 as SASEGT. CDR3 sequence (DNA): TGTGCCAGCAGCGACGGGGACACGGGCTCCTACGAGCAGTACTTC. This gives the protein CASSDGDTGSYEQYF.

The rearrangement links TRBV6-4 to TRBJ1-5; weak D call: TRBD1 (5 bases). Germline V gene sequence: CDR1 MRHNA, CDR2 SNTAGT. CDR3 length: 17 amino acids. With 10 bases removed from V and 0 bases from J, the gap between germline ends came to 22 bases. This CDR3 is CATTPWGRNISNQPQHF. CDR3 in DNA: TGTGCCACCACACCCTGGGGCAGGAATATTAGCAATCAGCCCCAGCATTTT.

The CDR3 protein is CASSPLAGVYEQYF. The CDR3 DNA sequence: TGCGCCAGCAGTCCCCTAGCGGGAGTCTACGAGCAGTACTTC. The chain links TRBV23-1 to TRBJ2-7, with TRBD2 matching 10 bases. TRBV23-1 is an open reading frame whose function is uncertain. The CDR3 sequence is 14 residues long. After removal of 4 bases from V and 3 bases from J, the junction contained 3 bases not matched to a gene.

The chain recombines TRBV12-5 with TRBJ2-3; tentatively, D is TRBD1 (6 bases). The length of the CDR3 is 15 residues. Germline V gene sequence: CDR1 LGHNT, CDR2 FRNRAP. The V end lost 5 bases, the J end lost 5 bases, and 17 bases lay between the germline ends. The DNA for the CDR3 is TGTGCTAGTGGTCTCGGGGCAGGGGTGCAAGATACGCAGTATTTT. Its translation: CASGLGAGVQDTQYF.

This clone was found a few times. The CDR3 loop is CASSFGREQYF. DNA for the CDR3: TGTGCCAGCAGCTTTGGCCGCGAGCAGTACTTC. The chain has TRBV7-9 and TRBJ2-7; D remains unclear. The germline V gene encodes CDR1 SEHNR and CDR2 FQNEAQ (reference sequence). V was pared by 3 bases and J by 6 bases, with 6 bases between. There are 11 residues in the CDR3.

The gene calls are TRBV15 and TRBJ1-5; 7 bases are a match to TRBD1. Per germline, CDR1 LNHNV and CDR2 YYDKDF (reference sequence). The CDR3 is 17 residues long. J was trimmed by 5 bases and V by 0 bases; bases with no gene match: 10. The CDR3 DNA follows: TGTGCCACCAGCAGAGATGACAGGGTATGGTCACATCAGCCCCAGCATTTT. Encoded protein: CATSRDDRVWSHQPQHF.

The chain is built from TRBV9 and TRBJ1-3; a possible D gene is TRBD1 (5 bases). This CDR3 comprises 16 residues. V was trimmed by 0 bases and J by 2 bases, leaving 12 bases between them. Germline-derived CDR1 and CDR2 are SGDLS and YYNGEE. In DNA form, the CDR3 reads TGTGCCAGCAGCGTAGCTCGGGGAGGGGCTGGAAACACCATATATTTT. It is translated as CASSVARGGAGNTIYF.

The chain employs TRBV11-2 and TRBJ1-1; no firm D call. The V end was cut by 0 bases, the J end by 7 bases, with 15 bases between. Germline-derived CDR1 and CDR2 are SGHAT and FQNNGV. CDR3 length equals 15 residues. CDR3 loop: CASSLDLGQLLEAFF. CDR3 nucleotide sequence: TGTGCCAGCAGCTTAGATCTAGGTCAGTTACTTGAAGCTTTCTTT.

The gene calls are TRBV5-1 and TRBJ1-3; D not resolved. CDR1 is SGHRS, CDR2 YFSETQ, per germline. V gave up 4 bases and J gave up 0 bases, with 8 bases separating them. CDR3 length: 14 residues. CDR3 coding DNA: TGCGCCAGCAGCCCTGGCTCCTCTGGAAACACCATATATTTT. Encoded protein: CASSPGSSGNTIYF. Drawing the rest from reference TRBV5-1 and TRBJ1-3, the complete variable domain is KAGVTQTPRYLIKTRGQQVTLSCSPISGHRSVSWYQQTPGQGLQFLFEYFSETQRNKGNFPGRFSGRQFSNSRSEMNVSTLELGDSALYLCASSPGSSGNTIYFGEGSWLTVV.

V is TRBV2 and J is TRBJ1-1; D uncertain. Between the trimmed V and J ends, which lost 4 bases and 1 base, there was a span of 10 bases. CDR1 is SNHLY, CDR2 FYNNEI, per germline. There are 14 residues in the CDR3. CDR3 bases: TGTGCCAGCAGTGGACCCTACAGGAACACTGAAGCTTTCTTT. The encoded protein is CASSGPYRNTEAFF.

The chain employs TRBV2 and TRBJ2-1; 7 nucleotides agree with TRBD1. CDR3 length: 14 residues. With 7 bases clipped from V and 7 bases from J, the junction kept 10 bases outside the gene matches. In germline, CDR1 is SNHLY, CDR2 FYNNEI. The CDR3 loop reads CASTYGTVVNEQFF. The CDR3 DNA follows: TGTGCCAGCACTTACGGGACAGTTGTAAATGAGCAGTTCTTC.

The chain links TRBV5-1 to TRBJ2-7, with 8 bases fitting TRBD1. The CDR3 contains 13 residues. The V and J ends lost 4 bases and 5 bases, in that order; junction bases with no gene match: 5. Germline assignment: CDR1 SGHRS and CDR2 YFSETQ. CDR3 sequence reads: CASSGTGHHEQYF. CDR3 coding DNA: TGCGCCAGCAGCGGGACAGGCCACCACGAGCAGTACTTC.

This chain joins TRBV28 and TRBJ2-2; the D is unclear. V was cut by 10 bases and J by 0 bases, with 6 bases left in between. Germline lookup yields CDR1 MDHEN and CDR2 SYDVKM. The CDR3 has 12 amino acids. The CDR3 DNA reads TGTGCCACCCGGACGAACACCGGGGAGCTGTTTTTT. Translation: CATRTNTGELFF.

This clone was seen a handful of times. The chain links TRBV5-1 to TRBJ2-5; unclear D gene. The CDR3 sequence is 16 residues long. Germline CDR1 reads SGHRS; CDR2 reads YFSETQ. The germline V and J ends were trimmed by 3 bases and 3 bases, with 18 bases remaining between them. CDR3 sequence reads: CASSSTDGYSEETQYF. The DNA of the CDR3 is TGCGCCAGCAGCTCTACAGACGGTTACTCGGAAGAGACCCAGTACTTC.

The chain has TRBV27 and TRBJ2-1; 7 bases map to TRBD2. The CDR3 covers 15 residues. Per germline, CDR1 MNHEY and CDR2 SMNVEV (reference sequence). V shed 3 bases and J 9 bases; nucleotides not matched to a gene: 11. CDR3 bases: TGTGCCAGCAGTTTTCGGGGGAGGGCCACAGGTGAGCAGTTCTTC. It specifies CASSFRGRATGEQFF.

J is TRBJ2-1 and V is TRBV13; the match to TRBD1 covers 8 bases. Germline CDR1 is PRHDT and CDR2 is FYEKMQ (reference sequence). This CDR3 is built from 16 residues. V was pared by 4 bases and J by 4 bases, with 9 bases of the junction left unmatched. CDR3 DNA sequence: TGTGCCAGCAGCTCCGCGGTGACAGGGGAGTACAATGAGCAGTTCTTC. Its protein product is CASSSAVTGEYNEQFF.

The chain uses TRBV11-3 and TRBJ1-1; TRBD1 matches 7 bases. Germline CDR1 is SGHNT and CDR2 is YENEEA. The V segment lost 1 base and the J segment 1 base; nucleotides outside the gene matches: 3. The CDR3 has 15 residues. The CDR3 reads CASSLARQGNTEAFF. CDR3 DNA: TGTGCCAGCAGCTTAGCCCGACAGGGGAACACTGAAGCTTTCTTT.

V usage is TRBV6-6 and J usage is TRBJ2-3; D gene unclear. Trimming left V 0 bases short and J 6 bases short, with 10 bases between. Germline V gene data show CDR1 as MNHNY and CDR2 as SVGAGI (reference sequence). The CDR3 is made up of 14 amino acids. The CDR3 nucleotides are TGTGCCAGCAGTTACTCGAACGGTTTGGATACGCAGTATTTT. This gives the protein CASSYSNGLDTQYF.

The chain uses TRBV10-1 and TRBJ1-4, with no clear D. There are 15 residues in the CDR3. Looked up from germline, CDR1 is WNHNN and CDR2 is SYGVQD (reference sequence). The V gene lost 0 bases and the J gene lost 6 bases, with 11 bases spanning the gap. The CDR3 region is CASSESNSRDEKLFF. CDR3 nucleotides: TGCGCCAGCAGTGAGTCGAACAGTCGGGATGAAAAACTGTTTTTT.

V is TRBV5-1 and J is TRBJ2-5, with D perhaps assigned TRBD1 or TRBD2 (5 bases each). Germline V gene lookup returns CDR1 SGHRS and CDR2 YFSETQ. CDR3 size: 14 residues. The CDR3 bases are TGCTCAACCGGGAAAGGGGATCCGCAAGAGACCCAGTACTTC. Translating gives CSTGKGDPQETQYF.